The 7 T cell receptor beta chains in this list originate from one sample, sequenced in a study of control samples from healthy donors and cancer patients (TCRdb year 2020). Libraries were built with the immunoSEQ multiplex PCR assay. The clones in this table, taken by TCRdb from immuneACCESS, are in-frame only. Not every clone is retained; where verified, under half of the shortfall comes from an unresolved V gene, and the cause of the rest is unknown. Here the sample has 95,000 to 150,000 clones; roughly nine tenths occur a single time. 1.5% to 2% of the sample comes from the top ten. Material for sequencing was blood. The origin of the receptors is a man between 18 and 29 years old in good health.

J is TRBJ2-7 and V is TRBV18; D is unresolved. V was pared by 3 bases and J by 3 bases, with 6 bases between. CDR1 is KGHSH, CDR2 LQKENI, per germline. CDR3 size: 12 residues. CDR3 sequence (DNA): TGTGCCAGCTCACCTGGGATCTACGAGCAGTACTTC. It is translated as CASSPGIYEQYF.

V usage is TRBV28 and J usage is TRBJ2-3; 11 bases agree with TRBD2. V shed 5 bases and J 4 bases; nucleotides not matched to a gene: 8. The CDR3 sequence is 16 residues long. Germline V gene data show CDR1 as MDHEN and CDR2 as SYDVKM. The CDR3 loop reads CASSPTSGSRSDTQYF. CDR3 DNA: TGTGCCAGCAGTCCTACTAGCGGGAGTCGGTCAGATACGCAGTATTTT.

The genes are TRBV6-5 and TRBJ1-5, with TRBD1 identical over 9 bases. Germline trimming cut 6 bases from V and 6 bases from J; bases unmatched to any gene: 6. Germline V gives CDR1 MNHEY, CDR2 SVGAGI. This CDR3 has 14 residues. CDR3 loop: CASRPPTGGQPQHF. The CDR3 DNA reads TGTGCCAGCAGACCTCCGACAGGGGGTCAGCCCCAGCATTTT.

The chain combines TRBV5-1 with TRBJ1-3, with D unresolved. V lost 0 bases to trimming and J lost 2 bases, with 9 bases between them. CDR3 length: 15 amino acids. CDR1 is SGHRS, CDR2 YFSETQ, per germline. As DNA, the CDR3 is TGCGCCAGCAGCTTGGATGCGACTGCTGGAAACACCATATATTTT. This encodes CASSLDATAGNTIYF.

The CDR3 is CASSKARQGATYEQYF. CDR3 bases: TGTGCCAGCAGCAAAGCGCGGCAGGGGGCAACCTACGAGCAGTACTTC. This chain joins TRBV21-1 and TRBJ2-7; the table's D call, TRBD1, has no DNA check behind it. TRBV21-1 is labeled a pseudogene. This CDR3 has 16 residues.

This chain connects TRBV30 to TRBJ1-2; D is unclear. V lost 0 bases, J lost 3 bases, and 8 bases lay in between. The CDR3 has 13 residues. Germline V gene sequence: CDR1 GTSNPN, CDR2 SVGIG (reference sequence). As DNA, the CDR3 is TGTGCCTGGAGTGTCGGGGAATACTATGGCTACACCTTC. It codes for CAWSVGEYYGYTF. Variable domain in full (rest from reference TRBV30 and TRBJ1-2): SQTIHQWPATLVQPVGSPLSLECTVEGTSNPNLYWYRQAAGRGLQLLFYSVGIGQISSEVPQNLSASRPQDRQFILSSKKLLLSDSGFYLCAWSVGEYYGYTFGSGTRLTVV.

DNA for the CDR3: TGTGCCACGAGGGGGACACCTACCCCAGAAGAGACCCAGTACTTC. This translates into CATRGTPTPEETQYF. The chain recombines TRBV19 with TRBJ2-5, with D maybe TRBD1 (6 bases). Trimming removed 10 bases from V and 3 bases from J, with 21 bases in between. This CDR3 has 15 residues. CDR1 and CDR2 from the germline V gene are LNHDA and SQIVND (reference sequence).